In its sample, the clone carrying this T cell receptor (beta chain) was seen a few times. This sample was included in a study of T-cell reconstitution after alpha-beta-depleted transplantation in children. V was shortened by 7 bases and J by 2 bases, with 12 bases between the two germline ends. CDR3 size: 14 residues. Germline V CDR1 and CDR2: WSHSY, SAAADI. A library of TCRbeta sequences, prepared with unique molecular identifiers, was generated. TCRdb re-called the PCR reads through MiXCR, storing one row per CDR3 protein. The data show 300,000 or so distinct CDR3 sequences, about 10% seen once. V gene TRBV10-2 combines with J gene TRBJ1-5; D is undetermined. This TCR came from a human donor who donated a stem cell graft to a child with SCID. The sequencing used PBMCs from the stem cell graft donor, collected from the stem cell graft. CDR3 sequence: CASKRPGGNQPQHF. CDR3 bases: TGCGCCAGCAAACGGCCAGGCGGCAATCAGCCCCAGCATTTT.